This T cell receptor beta chain was recorded in a study of cytomegalovirus exposure and HLA in healthy donors. Study-wide results and caveats: Reportedly, a later analysis found an Asian-associated ancestry cluster had fewer N-insertions than the roughly 700-donor mean.

PCR was performed using 60 Vbeta and 13 Jbeta primers. Here immunoSEQ multiplex PCR was the method, and the copy in TCRdb shows in-frame clones only, minus some. The sample lists under 200,000 clones; 70% to 80% were seen once. Concerning this clone: Its target is unknown.

Deletions cut 4 bases from V and 0 bases from J, with 8 bases between. The CDR3 is made up of 14 amino acids. Per the germline V gene, CDR1 is MNHEY and CDR2 is SVGAGI. This receptor was obtained from a male donor in good health and CMV-seropositive. The chain combines TRBV6-5 with TRBJ2-3; perhaps TRBD2 as D (5 bases). Source material: PBMCs. This chain's CDR3 is CASSLATSTDTQYF. In DNA, the CDR3 is TGTGCCAGCAGTTTAGCGACTAGCACAGATACGCAGTATTTT.